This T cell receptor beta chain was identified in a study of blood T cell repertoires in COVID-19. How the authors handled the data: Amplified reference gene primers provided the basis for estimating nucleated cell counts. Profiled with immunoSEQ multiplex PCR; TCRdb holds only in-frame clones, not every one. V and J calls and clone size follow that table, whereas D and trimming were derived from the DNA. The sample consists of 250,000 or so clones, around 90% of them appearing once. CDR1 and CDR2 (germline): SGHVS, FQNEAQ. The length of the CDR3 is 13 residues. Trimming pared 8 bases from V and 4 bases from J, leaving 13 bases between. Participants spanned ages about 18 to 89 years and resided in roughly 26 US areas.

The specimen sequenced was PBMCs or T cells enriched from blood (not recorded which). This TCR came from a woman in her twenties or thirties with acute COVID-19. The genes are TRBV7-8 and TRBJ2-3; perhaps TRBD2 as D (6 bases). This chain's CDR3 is CASGKREADTQYF. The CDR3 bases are TGTGCCAGCGGAAAGAGGGAGGCAGATACGCAGTATTTT.